The text below deals with one T cell receptor beta chain. Its antigen target is currently unknown. Within one base of it there is no much larger clone, and no base qualities were kept. The trial excluded patients who had a history of autoimmune disease or who were on systemic immunosuppression. Peripheral blood for TCR sequencing was collected from all dose cohorts at baseline, on cycle 4 day 1, and on cycle 7 day 1. Samples were obtained from an open-label, multicenter, first-in-human phase I dose-escalation trial of ivuxolimab. Adults with locally advanced or metastatic head and neck squamous cell, hepatocellular, melanoma or renal cell carcinoma were enrolled in the trial. Before TCR sequencing, CD4+ and CD8+ T cells were separately sorted from peripheral blood. For sequencing of the TCRbeta CDR3 region, genomic DNA was extracted from the sorted cells. The immunoSEQ Assay was used to sequence the TCRbeta CDR3 regions. TCRdb carries this immuneACCESS record with in-frame sequences only. Its versions omit some clonotypes, under half of them owing to an unresolved V gene in the studies checked, with the rest unexplained. The sample includes tens of thousands of clones, with around 83% observed a single time. The ten largest account for under 30% of the sample.

The data derive from a study of OX40 agonist ivuxolimab in advanced cancers. The study in broad terms: Ivuxolimab, which targeted the costimulatory receptor OX40 (CD134), was an agonistic, fully human IgG2 monoclonal antibody. Intravenous ivuxolimab was administered to patients every 2 weeks at six dose levels: 0.01, 0.1, 0.3, 1.5, 3 and 10 mg/kg. Among the roughly 50 dose-escalation patients, about 19 had hepatocellular carcinoma, around 15 melanoma, 9 renal cell carcinoma and 9 head and neck cancer. In the dose-escalation cohort, around four fifths of patients were male, and the mean age was approximately 60 years with a range of roughly 23 to 90. Patients were allowed to have had prior anti-PD-1, anti-PD-L1 or anti-CTLA-4 therapy, and approximately 40% of the dose-escalation patients had previously received checkpoint inhibitors. Partial responses occurred in three dose-escalation patients, of whom one had hepatocellular carcinoma and two had cutaneous melanoma. Peripheral TCRbeta sequencing was intended to test whether TCR sequence diversity was altered and clonal T-cell expansion was caused by ivuxolimab. The monotherapy dose-escalation portion (N ≈ 56 patients) of the phase I ivuxolimab trial is reported in the paper. The paper as a whole reports these results and caveats: Low levels of normalized T-cell clonal expansion were also shown by some nonresponding patients. At doses of 0.1 to 3.0 mg/kg, clonal expansion of both CD4+ and CD8+ T cells in blood was seen between baseline and week 6. After ivuxolimab, expanded clones were on average more numerous among CD8+ T cells than among CD4+ T cells. Antigen specificity was not determined for the clonally expanded peripheral T cells. In the 0.1-3.0 mg/kg groups, partial responders were among the patients with the lowest normalized peripheral clonal expansion, particularly in CD8+ T cells.

The CDR3, from cysteine to phenylalanine, totals 15 residues. Only CDR3 DNA is held: 45 bases, read in frame from base 1. Per the germline V gene, SGHRS is the CDR1 and YFSETQ is the CDR2. Germline trimming amounts to 4 bases on V and 2 bases on J, with 7 as the count of junction bases outside the gene matches. This TCR derives from an adult with an advanced solid tumor such as melanoma, head and neck, liver or kidney cancer. This material consisted of CD4+ or CD8+ T cells sorted from blood, taken in a trial of the OX40 agonist ivuxolimab. The chain is made from TRBV5-1 and TRBJ2-3, with 7 central nucleotides matching TRBD1. The CDR3 region: CASSQQGPNTDTQYF. The nucleotides read TGCGCCAGCAGCCAACAGGGGCCTAACACAGATACGCAGTATTTT.